This TCR beta chain was sequenced for a study of blood T cell repertoires in COVID-19. In the study overall: Acute-phase and convalescent COVID-19 samples originated in the United States, Italy and Spain. Sample material is recorded as cDNA or gDNA derived from T cells, B-cell-depleted T cells, or PBMCs.

In the original processing: The assay estimated nucleated cells by amplifying reference gene primers. Here immunoSEQ multiplex PCR was the method, and the copy in TCRdb shows in-frame clones only, minus some. V, J and clone size were drawn from that table, and D and trimming were deduced from the DNA. The table records 74,000 or so clones, around nine tenths of them present only once. V lost 0 bases to trimming and J lost 11 bases, with 11 bases between them. CDR3 length: 13 amino acids. Germline V CDR1 and CDR2: LGHNA, YSLEER. The sequencing input was peripheral blood. The receptor was isolated from a human donor in a cohort sampled during active COVID-19. The chain couples TRBV4-3 to TRBJ2-1, with D perhaps matching TRBD1 (5 bases). CDR3 amino acids: CASSQDKGEKQFF. The CDR3 nucleotides are TGCGCCAGCAGCCAAGACAAAGGGGAAAAGCAGTTCTTC.